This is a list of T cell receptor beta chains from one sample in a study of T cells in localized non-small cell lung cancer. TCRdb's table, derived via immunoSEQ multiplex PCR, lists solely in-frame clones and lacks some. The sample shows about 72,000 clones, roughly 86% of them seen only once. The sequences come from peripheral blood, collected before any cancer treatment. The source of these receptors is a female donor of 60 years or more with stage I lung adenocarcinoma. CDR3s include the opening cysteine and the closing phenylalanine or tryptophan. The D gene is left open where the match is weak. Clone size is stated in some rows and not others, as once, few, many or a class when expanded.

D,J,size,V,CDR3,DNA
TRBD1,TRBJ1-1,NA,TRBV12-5,CASAGTGGWTEAFF,TGTGCTAGTGCCGGGACAGGGGGTTGGACTGAAGCTTTCTTT
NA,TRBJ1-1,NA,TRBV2,CASRETGRAFF,TGTGCCAGCAGAGAAACCGGGAGGGCTTTCTTT
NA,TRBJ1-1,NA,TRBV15,CATSRGEGHTEAFF,TGTGCCACCAGCAGAGGGGAGGGACACACTGAAGCTTTCTTT
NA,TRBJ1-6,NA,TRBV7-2,CASSLGGYNSPLHF,TGTGCCAGCAGCTTAGGGGGGTATAATTCACCCCTCCACTTT
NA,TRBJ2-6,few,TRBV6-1,CASSLTGANVLTF,TGTGCCAGCAGTCTAACTGGGGCCAACGTCCTGACTTTC
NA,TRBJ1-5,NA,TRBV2,CASRGEGVSNQPQHF,TGTGCCAGCAGGGGAGAGGGTGTCAGCAATCAGCCCCAGCATTTT
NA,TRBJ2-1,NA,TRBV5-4,CASSLGLITDNEQFF,TGTGCCAGCAGCTTGGGACTAATCACCGACAATGAGCAGTTCTTC
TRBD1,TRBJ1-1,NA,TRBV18,CASSPPDRGDTEAFF,TGTGCCAGCTCACCACCGGACAGGGGAGACACTGAAGCTTTCTTT
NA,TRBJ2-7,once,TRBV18,CASSPRGSSSYEQYF,TGTGCCAGCTCACCCAGAGGAAGCAGCTCCTACGAGCAGTACTTC
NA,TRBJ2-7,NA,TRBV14,CASSPVRGAYEQYF,TGTGCCAGCAGCCCGGTGAGAGGGGCCTACGAGCAGTACTTC
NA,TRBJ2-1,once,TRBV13,CASSVADVEDGVAYNEQFF,TGTGCCAGCAGCGTCGCTGATGTGGAGGACGGGGTTGCCTACAATGAGCAGTTCTTC
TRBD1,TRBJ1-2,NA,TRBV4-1,CASSQENRGGPYGYTF,TGCGCCAGCAGCCAAGAGAACAGGGGGGGGCCCTATGGCTACACCTTC
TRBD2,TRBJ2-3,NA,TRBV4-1,CASRPRTSESTDTQYF,TGCGCCAGCAGACCAAGAACTAGCGAAAGCACAGATACGCAGTATTTT
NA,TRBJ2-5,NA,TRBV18,CASSPPGLQETQYF,TGTGCCAGCTCACCCCCGGGCCTACAAGAGACCCAGTACTTC
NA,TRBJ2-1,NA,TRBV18,CASSPSIYNEQFF,TGTGCCAGCTCACCTTCCATCTACAATGAGCAGTTCTTC
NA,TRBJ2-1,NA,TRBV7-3,CASSSSPTAVGEQFF,TGTGCCAGCAGCTCTTCCCCGACAGCCGTGGGTGAGCAGTTCTTC
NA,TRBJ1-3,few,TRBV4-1,CASSQGQLGFGNTIYF,TGCGCCAGCAGCCAAGGCCAACTCGGATTTGGAAACACCATATATTTT
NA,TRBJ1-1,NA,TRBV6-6,CASRLGTEAFF,TGTGCCAGCCGGTTGGGCACTGAAGCTTTCTTT
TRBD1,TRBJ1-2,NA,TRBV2,CASRGTGTTGYTF,TGTGCCAGCAGAGGGACAGGAACCACAGGCTACACCTTC
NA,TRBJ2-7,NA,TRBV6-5,CASSPRAESYEQYF,TGTGCCAGCAGTCCCCGGGCGGAATCCTACGAGCAGTACTTC
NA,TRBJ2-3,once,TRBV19,CASSTQGLRTDTQYF,TGTGCCAGTAGTACCCAGGGACTCCGCACAGATACGCAGTATTTT
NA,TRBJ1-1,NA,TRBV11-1,CASSLGENTEAFF,TGTGCCAGCAGCCTAGGGGAGAACACTGAAGCTTTCTTT
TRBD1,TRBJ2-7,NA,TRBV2,CASSDRGYEQYF,TGTGCCAGCTCGGACAGGGGGTACGAGCAGTACTTC
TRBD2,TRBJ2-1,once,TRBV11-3,CASSLREGSYNEQFF,TGTGCCAGCAGCTTGCGGGAGGGCTCCTACAATGAGCAGTTCTTC
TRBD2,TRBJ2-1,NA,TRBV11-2,CASSSSGRALDEQFF,TGTGCCAGCAGCTCTAGCGGGAGGGCCTTGGATGAGCAGTTCTTC
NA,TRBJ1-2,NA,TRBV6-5,CASSYSGGHGYTF,TGTGCCAGCAGTTACTCCGGGGGCCATGGCTACACCTTC
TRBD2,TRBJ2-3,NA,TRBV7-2,CASRAGGADTQYF,TGTGCCAGCAGAGCGGGAGGTGCAGATACGCAGTATTTT
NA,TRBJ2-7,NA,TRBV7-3,CASSPRPGGNEQYF,TGTGCCAGCAGCCCCCGTCCCGGAGGGAACGAGCAGTACTTC
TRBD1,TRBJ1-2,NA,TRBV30,CAWSTRTGGGYTF,TGTGCCTGGAGTACGAGGACAGGTGGAGGCTACACCTTC
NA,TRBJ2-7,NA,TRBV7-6,CASSLQRGYEQYF,TGTGCCAGCAGCTTACAGAGGGGCTACGAGCAGTACTTC
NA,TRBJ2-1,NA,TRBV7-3,CASSLGSYNEQFF,TGTGCCAGCAGCTTAGGGTCCTACAATGAGCAGTTCTTC
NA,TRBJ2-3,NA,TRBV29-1,CSVSGASTDTQYF,TGCAGCGTGTCAGGGGCTAGCACAGATACGCAGTATTTT
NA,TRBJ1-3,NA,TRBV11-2,CASSRKTTGDSGNTIYF,TGTGCCAGCAGCCGCAAAACAACAGGCGACTCTGGAAACACCATATATTTT
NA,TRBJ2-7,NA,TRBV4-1,CASSQVHGQNSYEQYF,TGCGCCAGCAGCCAAGTTCATGGACAGAACTCCTACGAGCAGTACTTC
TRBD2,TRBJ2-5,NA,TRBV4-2,CASSQDPPSGGRETQYF,TGTGCCAGCAGCCAAGATCCCCCTAGCGGGGGGCGGGAGACCCAGTACTTC
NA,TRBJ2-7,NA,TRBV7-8,CASSLRRGAGYEQYF,TGTGCCAGCAGCTTAAGAAGGGGGGCAGGATACGAGCAGTACTTC
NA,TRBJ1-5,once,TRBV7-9,CASSLGAGYQPQHF,TGTGCCAGCAGCTTAGGGGCGGGCTATCAGCCCCAGCATTTT
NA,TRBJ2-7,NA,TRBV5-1,CASSLIKQGRNEQYF,TGCGCCAGCAGCTTGATCAAACAGGGTCGGAACGAGCAGTACTTC
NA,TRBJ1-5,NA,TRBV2,CASRERQINQPQHF,TGTGCCAGCCGGGAGAGGCAAATAAATCAGCCCCAGCATTTT
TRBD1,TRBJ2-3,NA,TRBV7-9,CASSPRDRGSDTQYF,TGTGCCAGCAGCCCTCGGGACAGGGGAAGTGATACGCAGTATTTT